This is a list of T cell receptor beta chains from one sample in a study of pediatric ulcerative colitis. Profiled with immunoSEQ multiplex PCR; TCRdb holds only in-frame clones, not every one. The sample has some 43,000 clones; more than 60% are singletons. The sample taken for sequencing was gut tissue. The receptors come from a girl under 18 with moderate ulcerative colitis. The CDR3 runs from the conserved cysteine through the conserved F or W. A D gene is named only where the DNA matches it firmly. Size is stated for part of the rows, as once, few or many counts, or as a class when the clone is expanded.

size	D	V	J	DNA	CDR3
.	.	TRBV7-9	TRBJ1-1	TGTGCCAGCTTCGCGTCTCTGGACACTGAAGCTTTCTTT	CASFASLDTEAFF
.	TRBD2	TRBV5-1	TRBJ2-3	TGCGCCAGCAGCCCCCCCACTAGCGGGGGTGCAGATACGCAGTATTTT	CASSPPTSGGADTQYF
.	.	TRBV10-3	TRBJ1-3	TGTGCCATCAGTGATAGGCAGCCGGCGCTCTCTGGAAACACCATATATTTT	CAISDRQPALSGNTIYF
.	.	TRBV13	TRBJ2-7	TGTGCCAGCAGCCCGCGTTTGGGGGGGCTTCGGGCCGGCGAGCAGTACTTC	CASSPRLGGLRAGEQYF
once	.	TRBV19	TRBJ1-1	TGTGCCAGTATGAAGTATATGGCGGTACCGGGGCGAACAGCGAGGAGCACTGAAGCTTTCTTT	CASMKYMAVPGRTARSTEAFF
.	.	TRBV28	TRBJ1-5	TGTGCCAGCAGTTTTTTGAGGGGGGCGAATCAGCCCCAGCATTTT	CASSFLRGANQPQHF
.	.	TRBV2	TRBJ1-2	TGTGCCAGCAGTGAGGGGGGTATTAACTATGGCTACACCTTC	CASSEGGINYGYTF
few	TRBD2	TRBV27	TRBJ2-7	TGTGCCAGCAGCCGACTAGCGGGGGGCGAGCAGTACTTC	CASSRLAGGEQYF
.	.	TRBV20-1	TRBJ1-1	TGCAGTGCTAGCAGAGGGACTGAAGCTTTCTTT	CSASRGTEAFF
once	.	TRBV6-6	TRBJ1-2	TGTGCCAGCAGTTACTGGAGGGACTATGGCTACACCTTC	CASSYWRDYGYTF
.	.	TRBV19	TRBJ1-2	TGTGCCAGTAGTATGAGGGCCGACCTTAGTGGCTACACCTTC	CASSMRADLSGYTF
.	.	TRBV9	TRBJ1-2	TGTGCCAGCAGCCCACCCCTAATCATCAACACCTTC	CASSPPLIINTF
once	TRBD1	TRBV28	TRBJ1-4	TGTGCCAGCAGGACAGGGGGGGACGGGGCGTATGAAAAACTGTTTTTT	CASRTGGDGAYEKLFF
few	.	TRBV13	TRBJ1-6	TGTGCCAGCAGCTTCAACGGACGCCAAGATTCACCCCTCCACTTT	CASSFNGRQDSPLHF
.	.	TRBV2	TRBJ2-5	TGTGCCAGCAGTGGCGGGGACGGGACCCAGTACTTC	CASSGGDGTQYF
.	.	TRBV4-1	TRBJ2-6	TGCGCCAGCAGCCAAGATCAGACGGGCTCTGGGGCCAACGTCCTGACTTTC	CASSQDQTGSGANVLTF
once	.	TRBV5-6	TRBJ1-2	TGTGCCAGCAGCCGAAAAGGGACATACGCCGGCTACACCTTC	CASSRKGTYAGYTF
.	.	TRBV9	TRBJ2-7	TGTGCCAGCAGCGTAGGTTCATCCTCCTACGAGCAGTACTTC	CASSVGSSSYEQYF
.	TRBD1	TRBV27	TRBJ1-5	TGTGCCAGCAGCCCGACAGGGAGTAATCAGCCCCAGCATTTT	CASSPTGSNQPQHF
few	.	TRBV2	TRBJ1-2	TGTGCCAGCAATTCATTCTACGAAGGGAACTATGGCTACACCTTC	CASNSFYEGNYGYTF
.	TRBD2	TRBV30	TRBJ2-1	TGTGCCTGGAACCTAGCGGGGGTACTCAATGAGCAGTTCTTC	CAWNLAGVLNEQFF
.	TRBD1	TRBV27	TRBJ2-5	TGTGCCAGCAGTTTATTCGGGACAGGGGGAAGAGAGACCCAGTACTTC	CASSLFGTGGRETQYF
.	.	TRBV5-1	TRBJ2-1	TGCGCCAGCAGCTTGGTGGCGGAAGTATACAATGAGCAGTTCTTC	CASSLVAEVYNEQFF
.	.	TRBV20-1	TRBJ1-1	TGCAGTGCCGAGCTGGCTGGTGAAGCTTTCTTT	CSAELAGEAFF
.	.	TRBV11-2	TRBJ2-5	TGTGCCAGCAGCTTGGGAATAGAGACCCAGTACTTC	CASSLGIETQYF
medium-sized	.	TRBV7-2	TRBJ1-2	TGTGCCAGCAGTCTAGACAATCGGACTCCGTATGGCTACACCTTC	CASSLDNRTPYGYTF
.	.	TRBV28	TRBJ2-5	TGTGCCAGCAGTTTTGGGGCTACCCAAGCGGAGACCCAGTACTTC	CASSFGATQAETQYF
.	.	TRBV30	TRBJ2-7	TGTGCCTGGAGTGTGGGCGGGTCGTCCTACGAGCAGTACTTC	CAWSVGGSSYEQYF
.	.	TRBV27	TRBJ1-3	TGTGCCAGCAGTAGCGGGACAACTGGAAACACCATATATTTT	CASSSGTTGNTIYF
.	TRBD2	TRBV28	TRBJ2-7	TGTGCCAGCAGACCGGGGGGTATCTACGAGCAGTACTTC	CASRPGGIYEQYF
.	.	TRBV5-1	TRBJ2-6	TGCGCCAGCGGGACCCACGGTACCGGGGCCAACGTCCTGACTTTC	CASGTHGTGANVLTF
once	.	TRBV18	TRBJ1-1	TGTGCCAGCTCTCCCACAGGACAGCCTAACACTGAAGCTTTCTTT	CASSPTGQPNTEAFF
.	TRBD1	TRBV29-1	TRBJ2-7	TGCAGCGTGATGACAGGGGGCTACGAGCAGTACTTC	CSVMTGGYEQYF
.	.	TRBV6-5	TRBJ2-7	TGTGCCAGCAGTTCCTCAGCGGGCCAATTACGAGAGCAGTACTTC	CASSSSAGQLREQYF
.	.	TRBV7-9	TRBJ2-7	TGTGCCAGCAGCTTAGACGGGGGTCCCTCCTACGAGCAGTACTTC	CASSLDGGPSYEQYF
few	.	TRBV19	TRBJ1-5	TGTGCCAGTAGTATAGTTAACAGGGAAAGGCAGCCCCAGCATTTT	CASSIVNRERQPQHF
.	TRBD2	TRBV28	TRBJ2-5	TGTGCCAGCAGTTTATCGAGCGGGAGGGAGACCCAGTACTTC	CASSLSSGRETQYF
.	.	TRBV5-1	TRBJ2-7	TGCGCCAGCAGCTTCCTTGGGACACCGAATTACTACGAGCAGTACTTC	CASSFLGTPNYYEQYF
.	.	TRBV5-1	TRBJ1-1	TGCGCCAGCAGCTCGACGGGTGTGAACACTGAAGCTTTCTTT	CASSSTGVNTEAFF
.	TRBD2	TRBV5-1	TRBJ2-3	TGCGCCAGCGAGACTAGCGGGGGGGCATTTGATACGCAGTATTTT	CASETSGGAFDTQYF
.	TRBD2	TRBV5-4	TRBJ2-1	TGTGCCAGCAGCCGGGCGGCTAGCGGGGGGACCAATGAGCAGTTCTTC	CASSRAASGGTNEQFF
.	.	TRBV7-9	TRBJ2-3	TGTGCCAGCAGATTACAAACAGATACGCAGTATTTT	CASRLQTDTQYF
.	.	TRBV2	TRBJ2-7	TGTGCCAGCGGGTACAGAGTGTACGAGCAGTACTTC	CASGYRVYEQYF
.	.	TRBV7-8	TRBJ2-1	TGTGCCAGCGCAGGCCTCGGGTTCCGCACCCCATACGATGAGCAGTTCTTC	CASAGLGFRTPYDEQFF
.	.	TRBV6-1	TRBJ2-1	TGTGCCAGCAGGACCGCGACAGGAGCCTACAATGAGCAGTTCTTC	CASRTATGAYNEQFF
.	.	TRBV5-1	TRBJ2-7	TGCGCCAGCAGCTCAACCAACACGGACGAGCAGTACTTC	CASSSTNTDEQYF
.	.	TRBV7-9	TRBJ1-1	TGTGCCAGCAGCCCGCCCAGGGGCCAAATCACTGAAGCTTTCTTT	CASSPPRGQITEAFF
.	.	TRBV13	TRBJ2-3	TGTGCCAGCAGCACCGGTCCTTTCGCAGATACGCAGTATTTT	CASSTGPFADTQYF
.	.	TRBV20-1	TRBJ2-3	TGCAGTGCTCGGGAAGATACGCAGTATTTT	CSAREDTQYF
.	.	TRBV21-1	TRBJ1-5	TGTGCCAGCAGCAAGGGGGATAGCAATCAGCCCCAGCATTTT	CASSKGDSNQPQHF
.	.	TRBV7-2	TRBJ1-5	TGTGCCAGCAGCTTATCAGGGTCCGGCAATCAGCCCCAGCATTTT	CASSLSGSGNQPQHF
.	TRBD1	TRBV19	TRBJ2-7	TGTGCCAGTAGTATAGAGGCAGGGGGCCCCTACGAGCAGTACTTC	CASSIEAGGPYEQYF
.	.	TRBV11-3	TRBJ1-1	TGTGCCAGCAGCTCGCGACGGGACACTGAAGCTTTCTTT	CASSSRRDTEAFF
.	TRBD1	TRBV5-1	TRBJ1-1	TGCGCCAGCAGCCCAGATTTTGGACAGGGCCCCACTGAAGCTTTCTTT	CASSPDFGQGPTEAFF
.	.	TRBV10-3	TRBJ2-2	TGTGCCATCAGTGAGGGCAGGGGAATGGCCGGGGAGCTGTTTTTT	CAISEGRGMAGELFF
.	TRBD2	TRBV7-9	TRBJ2-2	TGTGCCAGCAGCTTGCCACAGAAGCGGGAGGGCACCGGGGAGCTGTTTTTT	CASSLPQKREGTGELFF
.	.	TRBV2	TRBJ2-7	TGTGCCAGCAGTGAAGCCGGAGGCGGGGTAGGGGGCGAGCAGTACTTC	CASSEAGGGVGGEQYF
.	TRBD1	TRBV7-9	TRBJ2-5	TGTGCCAGCAGCTATAACCTGGGGACAGCTTGGTGGGGGACCCAGTACTTC	CASSYNLGTAWWGTQYF